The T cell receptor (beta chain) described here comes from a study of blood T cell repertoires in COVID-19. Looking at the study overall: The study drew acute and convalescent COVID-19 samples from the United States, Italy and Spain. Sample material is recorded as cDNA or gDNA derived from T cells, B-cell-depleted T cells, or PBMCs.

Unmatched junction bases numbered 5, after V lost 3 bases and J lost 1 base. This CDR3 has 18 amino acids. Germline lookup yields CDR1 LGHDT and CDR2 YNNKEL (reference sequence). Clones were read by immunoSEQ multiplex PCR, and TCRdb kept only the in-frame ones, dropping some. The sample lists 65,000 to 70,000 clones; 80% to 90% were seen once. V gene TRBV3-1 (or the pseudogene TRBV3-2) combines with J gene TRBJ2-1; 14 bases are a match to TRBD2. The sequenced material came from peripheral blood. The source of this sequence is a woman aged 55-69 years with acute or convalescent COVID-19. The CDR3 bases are TGTGCCAGCAGCCAGGGACTAGCGGGAGTTCAGTCCTACAATGAGCAGTTCTTC. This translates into CASSQGLAGVQSYNEQFF.